This T cell receptor beta chain was captured by sequencing in a study of monozygotic twins with inflammatory bowel disease. TCRdb reprocessed the 5' RACE reads and keeps a single row for each CDR3 protein, giving no DNA. The table lists fewer than 400,000 distinct CDR3 sequences. Germline values: CDR1 DFQATT, CDR2 SNEGSKA (reference sequence). This CDR3 is 18 amino acids long. This rearrangement joins TRBV20-1 to TRBJ1-1; TCRdb indicates TRBD1, and absent DNA this call remains unverified. Sequenced material: blood. This receptor was obtained from a human donor with ulcerative colitis or Crohn's disease, or a healthy co-twin of an affected twin (not recorded which). CDR3: CSARPLERGQGALLQAFF.